One and the same sample provided the 7 T cell receptor beta chains below, sequenced in a study of cytomegalovirus exposure and HLA in healthy donors. 13 Jbeta primers and 60 Vbeta primers were used for the PCR. Clones were sequenced by immunoSEQ multiplex PCR, and TCRdb holds only the in-frame ones, with some missing. Of about 250,000 clones in the sample, over 75% are singletons; the top ten hold around 0.44%. The sequenced sample consisted of PBMCs. The source is a boy aged 5-17 years in good health and CMV-seronegative.

V and J are TRBV19 and TRBJ2-7; D is perhaps TRBD1 (5 bases). This CDR3 comprises 13 residues. With 5 bases removed from V and 5 bases from J, the gap between germline ends came to 13 bases. Germline CDR1 and CDR2: LNHDA and SQIVND (reference sequence). CDR3 region: CASSFTGTHEQYF. CDR3 bases: TGTGCCAGTAGTTTTACAGGCACCCACGAGCAGTACTTC.

This chain links TRBV21-1 with TRBJ1-3; TRBD1 is the table's D call and was not checked against the DNA. TRBV21-1 corresponds to a pseudogene. This CDR3 contains 18 residues. CDR3 DNA sequence: TGTGCCAGCACGATCGACAGGGGCCTTGCCCCCTCTGGAAACACCATATATTTT. Encoded protein: CASTIDRGLAPSGNTIYF.

The genes are TRBV11-2 and TRBJ1-2; 7 bases align to TRBD1. With V trimmed by 5 bases and J by 6 bases, 12 bases remained unmatched. This CDR3 has 15 residues. From germline, CDR1 is SGHAT and CDR2 FQNNGV. CDR3 residues: CASSPTFPGQDGYTF. As DNA, the CDR3 is TGTGCCAGCAGCCCCACCTTCCCCGGACAGGATGGCTACACCTTC.

This chain uses TRBV2 with TRBJ2-5, with 8 bases that match TRBD1. The J call may be faulty, since TRBJ2-7 better matches the DNA end. CDR3 length: 16 residues. The germline gives CDR1 SNHLY, CDR2 FYNNEI. The CDR3 DNA reads TGTGCCAGCAGTCCTCGCTACAGGGGGAGAAGCTACGAGCAGTACTTC. It yields the protein CASSPRYRGRSYEQYF.

This chain joins TRBV25-1 and TRBJ1-4; D is unresolved. CDR1 MGHDK and CDR2 SYGVNS come from the germline V gene. The CDR3 consists of 15 residues. Trimming took 1 base from V and 5 from J, leaving 11 bases between them. CDR3 residues: CASSESNRVNEKLFF. The CDR3 DNA reads TGTGCCAGCAGTGAATCTAACAGAGTAAATGAAAAACTGTTTTTT.

V gene TRBV6-5 combines with J gene TRBJ2-1, with 13 bases aligning to TRBD2. CDR1 MNHEY and CDR2 SVGAGI come from the germline V gene. The CDR3 is made up of 15 amino acids. V lost 5 bases and J lost 7; bases outside the gene matches: 5. This chain's CDR3 is CASSPLAGGQNEQFF. The CDR3, as DNA: TGTGCCAGCAGTCCACTAGCGGGGGGGCAGAATGAGCAGTTCTTC.

This clone has just a few counts. The V and J genes are TRBV30 and TRBJ1-5; 7 bases line up with TRBD1. The CDR3 runs 13 residues. V shed 1 base and J 10 bases; nucleotides not matched to a gene: 7. From germline, CDR1 is GTSNPN and CDR2 SVGIG (reference sequence). CDR3 nucleotides: TGTGCCTGGAGTGGGCAGGGGGTGGGCCCCCAGCATTTT. Encoded protein: CAWSGQGVGPQHF. The full variable domain, rest sourced from reference TRBV30 and TRBJ1-5, is SQTIHQWPATLVQPVGSPLSLECTVEGTSNPNLYWYRQAAGRGLQLLFYSVGIGQISSEVPQNLSASRPQDRQFILSSKKLLLSDSGFYLCAWSGQGVGPQHFGDGTRLSIL.